This T cell receptor (beta chain) was identified in a study of T cell changes during pregnancy in multiple sclerosis. TCRdb's copy holds only in-frame clones and misses some; the assay was immunoSEQ multiplex PCR. Of about 36,000 clones listed, 93% are singletons. CDR1 and CDR2 from the germline V gene are MDHEN and SYDVKM. V trimming: 4 bases; J trimming: 9 bases; junction bases outside the gene matches: 11. The CDR3 extends over 16 amino acids. The sample here was CD4+ T cells from peripheral blood mononuclear cells, taken in the first trimester of pregnancy. The TCR sequence derives from a female donor with multiple sclerosis, enrolled in a pregnancy study. The genes are TRBV28 and TRBJ1-5, with 11 bases that match TRBD1. CDR3: CASSSMDRGPIWPQHF. DNA for the CDR3: TGTGCCAGCAGTTCAATGGACAGGGGGCCCATATGGCCCCAGCATTTT.